This is a list of T cell receptor beta chains from one sample in a study of human T cells and chemical hapten exposure. TCRdb fed the RACE reads into MiXCR, producing one record per CDR3 protein. The sample shows about 380,000 distinct CDR3 sequences, 4% to 6% of them seen only once. The material was whole blood, obtained in connection with sensitization to the hapten diphenylcyclopropenone (DPC). These receptors originate from a woman aged 45-65 years with alopecia areata. Some clones in this sample may be carry-over from other donors' samples. CDR3s include the opening cysteine and the closing phenylalanine or tryptophan. Fields, in order: D gene, clone size, V gene, J gene, CDR3 DNA, CDR3 protein. A D gene is named only where the DNA matches it firmly. Not all rows give a size; the values are once, few, many and, for expanded clones, a class.

d_call: NA
clone_size: many
v_call: TRBV30
j_call: TRBJ2-3
cdr3_nt: TGTGCCTGGAGCCGTGGTAGTAGCGGACCCACAGATACGCAGTATTTT
cdr3_aa: CAWSRGSSGPTDTQYF

d_call: NA
clone_size: few
v_call: TRBV6-5
j_call: TRBJ1-2
cdr3_nt: TGTGCCAGCAATATGGGGGATGGTAGCTATGGCTACACCTTC
cdr3_aa: CASNMGDGSYGYTF

d_call: TRBD1
clone_size: few
v_call: TRBV5-4
j_call: TRBJ2-7
cdr3_nt: TGTGCCAGCAGCCTGGAGGGACAGGGATACGAGCAGTACTTC
cdr3_aa: CASSLEGQGYEQYF

d_call: NA
clone_size: many
v_call: TRBV20-1
j_call: TRBJ2-7
cdr3_nt: TGCAGTGCTAGAGACACACTAGACTACGAGCAGTACTTC
cdr3_aa: CSARDTLDYEQYF

d_call: NA
clone_size: NA
v_call: TRBV9
j_call: TRBJ1-6
cdr3_nt: TGTGCCAGCGGCGTAGTCACCGCCGGGTCACCCCTCCACTTT
cdr3_aa: CASGVVTAGSPLHF

d_call: NA
clone_size: many
v_call: TRBV21-1
j_call: TRBJ2-7
cdr3_nt: TGTGCCAGCAGCAAAGATTGGAGGGGGGTTTACGAGCAGTACTTC
cdr3_aa: CASSKDWRGVYEQYF

d_call: NA
clone_size: NA
v_call: TRBV5-6
j_call: TRBJ2-5
cdr3_nt: TGTGCCAGCAGCTTCGCCCCGGGCACCCAAGAGACCCAGTACTTC
cdr3_aa: CASSFAPGTQETQYF

d_call: TRBD2
clone_size: many
v_call: TRBV12-3/TRBV12-4
j_call: TRBJ2-3
cdr3_nt: TGTGCCAGCAGGCCTCGGACTAGCAGCACAGATACGCAGTATTTT
cdr3_aa: CASRPRTSSTDTQYF

d_call: TRBD2
clone_size: many
v_call: TRBV6-2/TRBV6-3
j_call: TRBJ2-2
cdr3_nt: TGTGCCAGCAGTATAGCGGGAGGTTACACCGGGGAGCTGTTTTTT
cdr3_aa: CASSIAGGYTGELFF

d_call: NA
clone_size: NA
v_call: TRBV9
j_call: TRBJ2-1
cdr3_nt: TGTGCCAGCAGCGGGCAGGGGCGCCCCTACAATGAGCAGTTCTTC
cdr3_aa: CASSGQGRPYNEQFF

d_call: NA
clone_size: NA
v_call: TRBV10-3
j_call: TRBJ1-1
cdr3_nt: TGTGCCATCAGTGACCCGACGGCTATGAACACTGAAGCTTTCTTT
cdr3_aa: CAISDPTAMNTEAFF

d_call: NA
clone_size: many
v_call: TRBV15
j_call: TRBJ2-2
cdr3_nt: TGTGCCACCGCTGTTAGGAGGGGAACCGGGGAGCTGTTTTTT
cdr3_aa: CATAVRRGTGELFF

d_call: NA
clone_size: many
v_call: TRBV4-1
j_call: TRBJ1-1
cdr3_nt: TGCGCCAGCAGCCAAGACAGGGGAGGAACTGAAGCTTTCTTT
cdr3_aa: CASSQDRGGTEAFF

d_call: NA
clone_size: few
v_call: TRBV12-3/TRBV12-4
j_call: TRBJ1-1
cdr3_nt: TGTGCCAGCAGTTTAGCGGGGTTCCCTGGCGCTGAAGCTTTCTTT
cdr3_aa: CASSLAGFPGAEAFF

d_call: NA
clone_size: NA
v_call: TRBV24-1
j_call: TRBJ2-3
cdr3_nt: TGTGCCACCAGTGATGACCTCACAGATACGCAGTATTTT
cdr3_aa: CATSDDLTDTQYF

d_call: TRBD2
clone_size: many
v_call: TRBV27
j_call: TRBJ2-1
cdr3_nt: TGTGCCAGCAGTTTATCGAGGGCGGGAGTTTACAATGAGCAGTTCTTC
cdr3_aa: CASSLSRAGVYNEQFF

d_call: TRBD1
clone_size: NA
v_call: TRBV3-1
j_call: TRBJ2-2
cdr3_nt: TGTGCCAGCAGCCAAGAGAGGGGGCGAACCGGGGAGCTGTTTTTT
cdr3_aa: CASSQERGRTGELFF

d_call: NA
clone_size: NA
v_call: TRBV11-2
j_call: TRBJ2-7
cdr3_nt: TGTGCCAGCAGCCTTGGGGGATGGCAGTACTTC
cdr3_aa: CASSLGGWQYF

d_call: NA
clone_size: NA
v_call: TRBV12-5
j_call: TRBJ1-5
cdr3_nt: TGTGCTAGTGGGGCCGGGACCATAATTCAGCCCCAGCATTTT
cdr3_aa: CASGAGTIIQPQHF

d_call: TRBD1
clone_size: many
v_call: TRBV28
j_call: TRBJ2-1
cdr3_nt: TGTGCCAGCAGGTCGTTGGGGACAGGGGTGGACAATGAGCAGTTCTTC
cdr3_aa: CASRSLGTGVDNEQFF

d_call: NA
clone_size: many
v_call: TRBV7-9
j_call: TRBJ2-2
cdr3_nt: TGTGCCAGCAGATATCCGGCAGGGAAGATCACCGGGGAGCTGTTTTTT
cdr3_aa: CASRYPAGKITGELFF

d_call: NA
clone_size: few
v_call: TRBV9
j_call: TRBJ1-2
cdr3_nt: TGTGCCAGCAGCTCAGACCTGGGGAACTATGGCTACACCTTC
cdr3_aa: CASSSDLGNYGYTF

d_call: NA
clone_size: many
v_call: TRBV10-3
j_call: TRBJ1-2
cdr3_nt: TGTGCCATCAGTGACAGGGAGAGCTATGGCTACACCTTC
cdr3_aa: CAISDRESYGYTF

d_call: TRBD2
clone_size: many
v_call: TRBV13
j_call: TRBJ2-3
cdr3_nt: TGTGCCAGCAGCCCCAGCGGGAGGGCCCCCACAGATACGCAGTATTTT
cdr3_aa: CASSPSGRAPTDTQYF

d_call: TRBD2
clone_size: many
v_call: TRBV6-5
j_call: TRBJ2-4
cdr3_nt: TGTGCCAGCAGTTACTCGTTAGCGGGGGGGCCGTCCAAAAACATTCAGTACTTC
cdr3_aa: CASSYSLAGGPSKNIQYF

d_call: NA
clone_size: few
v_call: TRBV5-1
j_call: TRBJ1-1
cdr3_nt: TGCGCCAGCAGCTTGGACAGTAAGGTTGAAGCTTTCTTT
cdr3_aa: CASSLDSKVEAFF

d_call: NA
clone_size: many
v_call: TRBV6-5
j_call: TRBJ2-7
cdr3_nt: TGTGCCAGCAGTTACGGAGGGCTACTCTCCTACGAGCAGTACTTC
cdr3_aa: CASSYGGLLSYEQYF

d_call: TRBD2
clone_size: many
v_call: TRBV5-1
j_call: TRBJ2-5
cdr3_nt: TGCGCCAGCAGCTTGTTTCTAGCGGGTCAAGAGACCCAGTACTTC
cdr3_aa: CASSLFLAGQETQYF

d_call: NA
clone_size: many
v_call: TRBV20-1
j_call: TRBJ2-3
cdr3_nt: TGCAGTGCTCGTAACCGGGACACACGATCCACAGATACGCAGTATTTT
cdr3_aa: CSARNRDTRSTDTQYF

d_call: NA
clone_size: NA
v_call: TRBV12-3/TRBV12-4
j_call: TRBJ1-1
cdr3_nt: TGTGCCAGCAGGGACTTGGGGGGGCCGAACACTGAAGCTTTCTTT
cdr3_aa: CASRDLGGPNTEAFF

d_call: NA
clone_size: many
v_call: TRBV11-2
j_call: TRBJ1-2
cdr3_nt: TGTGCCAGCAGCCCCGGGGCTTTGAGTAACTATGGCTACACCTTC
cdr3_aa: CASSPGALSNYGYTF

d_call: TRBD2
clone_size: NA
v_call: TRBV6-6
j_call: TRBJ2-2
cdr3_nt: TGTACCAGCAGGCTAGCGGCGACCGGGGAGCTGTTTTTT
cdr3_aa: CTSRLAATGELFF

d_call: NA
clone_size: NA
v_call: TRBV12-3/TRBV12-4
j_call: TRBJ2-3
cdr3_nt: TGTGCCAGCAGAAGAGGGACTCGACGGGGACCTAGCACAGATACGCAGTATTTT
cdr3_aa: CASRRGTRRGPSTDTQYF

d_call: TRBD2
clone_size: few
v_call: TRBV3-1
j_call: TRBJ2-7
cdr3_nt: TGTGCCAGCAGCCCGGAGGGGGCTAGCGGGGCCTACGAGCAGTACTTC
cdr3_aa: CASSPEGASGAYEQYF

d_call: TRBD2
clone_size: few
v_call: TRBV29-1
j_call: TRBJ2-7
cdr3_nt: TGCAGCGTTCCAGCGGGAGGCCACGAGCAGTACTTC
cdr3_aa: CSVPAGGHEQYF

d_call: NA
clone_size: NA
v_call: TRBV5-1
j_call: TRBJ1-1
cdr3_nt: TGCGCCAGCAGCCCCGGCTGGGGTCAGAACACTGAAGCTTTCTTT
cdr3_aa: CASSPGWGQNTEAFF

d_call: NA
clone_size: many
v_call: TRBV28
j_call: TRBJ2-7
cdr3_nt: TGTGCCAGCAGTTTTCGCGACAGCTCCTACGAGCAGTACTTC
cdr3_aa: CASSFRDSSYEQYF

d_call: TRBD1
clone_size: many
v_call: TRBV6-5
j_call: TRBJ2-7
cdr3_nt: TGTGCCAGCAGCTTTACAGGGGGCCCCTACGAGCAGTACTTC
cdr3_aa: CASSFTGGPYEQYF

d_call: NA
clone_size: NA
v_call: TRBV5-1
j_call: TRBJ1-1
cdr3_nt: TGCGCCAGCAGCTCCTCTACCCCGGCTGGGAACACTGAAGCTTTCTTT
cdr3_aa: CASSSSTPAGNTEAFF

d_call: TRBD2
clone_size: few
v_call: TRBV12-5
j_call: TRBJ2-7
cdr3_nt: TGTGCTAGTGGTTGGTCCGGGACTAGCGGGAGCGACTACGAGCAGTACTTC
cdr3_aa: CASGWSGTSGSDYEQYF

d_call: NA
clone_size: many
v_call: TRBV12-3/TRBV12-4
j_call: TRBJ1-5
cdr3_nt: TGTGCCAGCAGTCCCTTCCCCGTAGGTAGACATCAGCCCCAGCATTTT
cdr3_aa: CASSPFPVGRHQPQHF

d_call: NA
clone_size: NA
v_call: TRBV11-2
j_call: TRBJ2-5
cdr3_nt: TGTGCCAGCAGCTCAGGGGCGGGCCCAGGGGAGACCCAGTACTTC
cdr3_aa: CASSSGAGPGETQYF

d_call: NA
clone_size: many
v_call: TRBV28
j_call: TRBJ1-1
cdr3_nt: TGTGCCAGCATGGAGGGGGGTGCCACTGAAGCTTTCTTT
cdr3_aa: CASMEGGATEAFF

d_call: NA
clone_size: many
v_call: TRBV30
j_call: TRBJ2-1
cdr3_nt: TGTGCCTGGGTCCTATCAAGCGGGCTCTACAATGAGCAGTTCTTC
cdr3_aa: CAWVLSSGLYNEQFF

d_call: NA
clone_size: many
v_call: TRBV28
j_call: TRBJ2-7
cdr3_nt: TGTGCCAGCGGGGGGCGTGACTACGAGCAGTACTTC
cdr3_aa: CASGGRDYEQYF

d_call: NA
clone_size: few
v_call: TRBV7-9
j_call: TRBJ1-5
cdr3_nt: TGTGCCAGCAGCTTAGGTCTACCGGGACAGCCCCAGCATTTT
cdr3_aa: CASSLGLPGQPQHF

d_call: NA
clone_size: many
v_call: TRBV7-8
j_call: TRBJ2-1
cdr3_nt: TGTGCCAGCAGCTTAGCGGAGGGTAGAGATGAGCAGTTCTTC
cdr3_aa: CASSLAEGRDEQFF

d_call: NA
clone_size: NA
v_call: TRBV5-1
j_call: TRBJ2-5
cdr3_nt: TGCGCCAGCAGCGGAAGCGGCACCCAAGAGACCCAGTACTTC
cdr3_aa: CASSGSGTQETQYF

d_call: NA
clone_size: few
v_call: TRBV6-6
j_call: TRBJ1-1
cdr3_nt: TGTGCCAGCAGTCCCGCGTGGGAGGGCACTGAAGCTTTCTTT
cdr3_aa: CASSPAWEGTEAFF

d_call: NA
clone_size: NA
v_call: TRBV6-1
j_call: TRBJ2-5
cdr3_nt: TGTGCCAGCAGTGAAGGGCAGGGGACAGAGACCCAGTACTTC
cdr3_aa: CASSEGQGTETQYF

d_call: TRBD1
clone_size: many
v_call: TRBV12-3/TRBV12-4
j_call: TRBJ1-5
cdr3_nt: TGTGCCAGCAGTTTGGGGGACAGGGTGGGCAATCAGCCCCAGCATTTT
cdr3_aa: CASSLGDRVGNQPQHF

d_call: NA
clone_size: many
v_call: TRBV5-6
j_call: TRBJ1-2
cdr3_nt: TGTGCCAGCAGCCATCCGGACGGAAACTATGGCTACACCTTC
cdr3_aa: CASSHPDGNYGYTF

d_call: TRBD1
clone_size: NA
v_call: TRBV2
j_call: TRBJ1-1
cdr3_nt: TGTGCCAGCAGTGCGACAGGGGGCGGCACTGAAGCTTTCTTT
cdr3_aa: CASSATGGGTEAFF